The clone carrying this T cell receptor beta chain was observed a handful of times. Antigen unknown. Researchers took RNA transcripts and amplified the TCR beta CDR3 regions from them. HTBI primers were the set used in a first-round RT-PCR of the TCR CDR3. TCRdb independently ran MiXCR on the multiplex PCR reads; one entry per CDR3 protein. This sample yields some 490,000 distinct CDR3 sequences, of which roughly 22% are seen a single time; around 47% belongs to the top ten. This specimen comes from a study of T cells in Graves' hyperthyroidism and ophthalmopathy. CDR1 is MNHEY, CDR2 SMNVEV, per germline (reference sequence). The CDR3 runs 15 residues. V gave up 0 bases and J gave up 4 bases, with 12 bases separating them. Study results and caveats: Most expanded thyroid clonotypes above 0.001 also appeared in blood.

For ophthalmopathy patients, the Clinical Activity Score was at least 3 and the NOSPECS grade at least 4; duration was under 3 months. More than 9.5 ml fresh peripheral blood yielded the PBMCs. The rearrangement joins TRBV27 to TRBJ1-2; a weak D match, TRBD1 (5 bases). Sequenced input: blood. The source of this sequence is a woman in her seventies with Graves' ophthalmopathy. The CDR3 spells CASSLSPGWIYGYTF. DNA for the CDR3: TGTGCCAGCAGTTTATCTCCAGGGTGGATCTATGGCTACACCTTC.